This is a list of T cell receptor beta chains from one sample in a study of tumor-infiltrating lymphocytes in primary liver carcinoma. TCRdb reprocessed the multiplex PCR reads via MiXCR and lists one record per CDR3 protein. The data show almost 200,000 distinct CDR3 sequences, with about two thirds seen just once and approximately 6.5% held by the top ten. Sequencing was performed on peripheral blood. The receptors were sampled from an older woman with primary liver carcinoma and hepatitis B virus infection. The CDR3 runs from the conserved cysteine through the conserved F or W. The D gene is left open where the match is weak. Some rows have no size entry. The others give once, few or many, or a class for an expanded clone.

j_gene	d_gene	abundance	v_gene	CDR3nt	CDR3aa
TRBJ2-3	NA	NA	TRBV6-1	TGTGACAGTAGCGAAGGTGTGTGGGATACGCAGTATTTT	CDSSEGVWDTQYF
TRBJ2-7	TRBD2	many	TRBV6-1	TGTGCCAGCAGCTATAGCGGGAGCCCCTCCTACGAGCAGTACTTC	CASSYSGSPSYEQYF
TRBJ2-1	NA	NA	TRBV11-2	TGTGCCAGCAGCTTCCCTCCATACAGTGAGCGGTTCTTC	CASSFPPYSERFF
TRBJ2-1	NA	many	TRBV12-3/TRBV12-4	TGTGCCAGCAGTTTAAGTAACCATGAGCAGTTCTTC	CASSLSNHEQFF
TRBJ2-6	NA	few	TRBV7-8	TGTGCCAGCAGCTTAGTGGCCGCTGGGCTCTCTGGGGCCAACGTCCTGACTTTC	CASSLVAAGLSGANVLTF
TRBJ2-3	NA	many	TRBV19	TGTGCCAGCAGCCGCTTAGCCGGCGTCTCAGATACGCAGTATTTT	CASSRLAGVSDTQYF
TRBJ2-3	NA	NA	TRBV6-1	TGTGACAGCAGTGAGGAGCGGCTATATACGCAGTATTTT	CDSSEERLYTQYF
TRBJ2-7	TRBD1	NA	TRBV6-6	TGTGCCAGCAGGATCCGGGACAGCAGCTACGAGCAGTACTTC	CASRIRDSSYEQYF
TRBJ1-4	TRBD1	many	TRBV12-3/TRBV12-4	TGTGCCAGCACCCGATCCTCGGGACAGGGGTATGAAAAACTGTTTTTT	CASTRSSGQGYEKLFF
TRBJ2-7	TRBD2	once	TRBV11-2	TGTGCCAGCAGCAGCCTAGCGGGAATACAGCGGTACTTC	CASSSLAGIQRYF
TRBJ1-5	NA	NA	TRBV28	TGTGCCAGCAGTTCTCTCCTCCAGCCCCAGCATTTT	CASSSLLQPQHF
TRBJ2-1	TRBD1	few	TRBV5-6	TGTGCCAGCAGCTTGACGACAGGGGTATCCTACAATGAGCAGTTCTTC	CASSLTTGVSYNEQFF
TRBJ2-1	NA	many	TRBV5-6	TGTGCCAGCAGCTTTCGGGTAGGGGGACTAATCGCCAACAATGAGCAGTTCTTC	CASSFRVGGLIANNEQFF
TRBJ2-1	TRBD1	few	TRBV5-1	TGCGCCAGCAGATTGGCAGCCGGGACAGCCTACAATGAGCAGTTCTTC	CASRLAAGTAYNEQFF
TRBJ2-1	NA	once	TRBV11-2	TGTGCTAGCAGCTTAGACGGGTCCTCGTTCTTC	CASSLDGSSFF
TRBJ2-4	NA	NA	TRBV6-6	TGTGCCAGCAGGGCGACTACAGGGCCGGGAAACATTCAGTACTTC	CASRATTGPGNIQYF
TRBJ2-1	NA	NA	TRBV11-2	TGTGAGAGCAGCTTTACCCCACTGAGGAGCTCTTACAATGAGCAGTTCTTC	CESSFTPLRSSYNEQFF
TRBJ2-3	NA	NA	TRBV29-1	TGCAGCGTTGAAGTTTATCGGGGGACCCAGTATTTT	CSVEVYRGTQYF
TRBJ2-1	TRBD2	once	TRBV11-2	TGTGCCAACAGCTACGGAACTAGCGGGGACTACAATGAGCAGTTCTTC	CANSYGTSGDYNEQFF
TRBJ2-3	TRBD2	NA	TRBV6-6	TGTGCCAGCATTGAGTATGGGGGACTAGCGGGAGTACGGGATACGCAGTATTTT	CASIEYGGLAGVRDTQYF
TRBJ1-4	TRBD1	many	TRBV12-3/TRBV12-4	TGTGCCAGCAGCAAGGACAGGTTTAATGAAAAACTGTTTTTT	CASSKDRFNEKLFF
TRBJ2-7	NA	NA	TRBV11-2	TGTACCAGCAGCTCCTACGAGCATTACTTC	CTSSSYEHYF
TRBJ1-2	NA	NA	TRBV28	TGTGCCACCTTACATCCCTTGAAGTGGAGCTACACCTTT	CATLHPLKWSYTF
TRBJ1-2	NA	many	TRBV6-5	TGTGCCAGCAGTTACGGCGGGGGGGGCGTCGGGGACTATGGCTACACCTTC	CASSYGGGGVGDYGYTF
TRBJ2-2	NA	NA	TRBV11-2	TGTGCCAGCAGCCATACCGAAGCTTACACCAGGGAGCTGTTTTTT	CASSHTEAYTRELFF
TRBJ2-1	NA	NA	TRBV6-2/TRBV6-3	TGTGCCAGCACCGCCCGGGCTAGCGAGAGGAATGAGCAGTTCTTC	CASTARASERNEQFF
TRBJ2-5	NA	NA	TRBV20-1	TGCAGTGCTAGTGCGGGGCCGAGCCAAGAGACCCAGTACTTC	CSASAGPSQETQYF
TRBJ1-5	NA	NA	TRBV6-5	TGTGTCAGCAGTAGACCCGGGATCGGTCAGCCCCAGCATTTT	CVSSRPGIGQPQHF